The 13 T cell receptor beta chains given below trace back to one sample, sequenced in a study of cytomegalovirus exposure and HLA in healthy donors. This PCR relied on a set of 60 Vbeta primers and 13 Jbeta primers. Produced via immunoSEQ multiplex PCR; TCRdb's table is partial and in-frame only. The sample includes more than 90,000 clones, 69% of them seen just once. The material sequenced was PBMCs. Receptor source: a man aged 45-65 years in good health and CMV-seronegative.

This clone was counted once. The chain carries TRBV4-1 and TRBJ2-1; 7 nucleotides match TRBD2. The V and J ends lost 3 bases and 7 bases, in that order; junction bases with no gene match: 3. Germline CDR1 and CDR2: MGHRA and YSYEKL. This CDR3 has 13 amino acids. In DNA form, the CDR3 reads TGCGCCAGCAGCCATGCGGGGGTGAATGAGCAGTTCTTC. Its protein is CASSHAGVNEQFF.

CDR3 region: CASKTEVDTEAFF. The CDR3, as DNA: TGTGCCAGCAAGACCGAGGTGGACACTGAAGCTTTCTTT. The chain carries TRBV2 and TRBJ1-1; no clear D. The CDR3 loop spans 13 amino acids. Germline V gives CDR1 SNHLY, CDR2 FYNNEI. V shed 7 bases and J shed 3 bases, with 12 bases lying between them.

The chain has TRBV4-3 and TRBJ2-7, with TRBD1 identical over 7 bases. Germline trimming cut 0 bases from V and 5 bases from J; bases unmatched to any gene: 7. Germline V gene data show CDR1 as LGHNA and CDR2 as YSLEER. CDR3 size: 15 residues. The CDR3 reads CASSQDPGTVDEQYF. Here the CDR3 DNA reads TGCGCCAGCAGCCAAGACCCGGGGACAGTGGACGAGCAGTACTTC.

The chain employs TRBV5-3 and TRBJ1-3; no clear D gene. TRBV5-3 is an ORF, and what it does is uncertain. V was clipped by 0 bases and J by 0 bases, with 7 bases between them. The CDR3 extends over 15 amino acids. CDR3 residues: CARSLELSSGNTIYF. CDR3 DNA: TGTGCCAGAAGCTTGGAACTGTCCTCTGGAAACACCATATATTTT.

This chain joins TRBV25-1 and TRBJ2-7; tentative D call: TRBD1 (5 bases). From germline, CDR1 is MGHDK and CDR2 SYGVNS. Between the trimmed V and J ends, which lost 1 base and 3 bases, there was a span of 7 bases. The CDR3 is 13 amino acids. The CDR3 coding sequence is TGTGCCAGCAGTGAATGTAGGGGCTACGAGCAGTACGTC. This gives the protein CASSECRGYEQYV.

The J gene is TRBJ2-6, the V gene TRBV2; D may be TRBD1 (5 bases). Deletions cut 6 bases from V and 0 bases from J, with 9 bases between. Per the germline V gene, CDR1 is SNHLY and CDR2 is FYNNEI. The length of the CDR3 is 15 residues. CDR3 sequence reads: CASSRDSSGANVLTF. The CDR3 nucleotides are TGTGCCAGCAGCCGAGACAGCTCTGGGGCCAACGTCCTGACTTTC.

The chain uses TRBV2 and TRBJ1-1, with D maybe TRBD1 (5 bases). V lost 4 bases, J lost 1 base, and 10 bases lay in between. The germline V gene encodes CDR1 SNHLY and CDR2 FYNNEI. CDR3 size: 14 residues. The CDR3 sequence: CASSVGHQNTEAFF. Here the CDR3 DNA reads TGTGCCAGCAGTGTTGGACACCAGAACACTGAAGCTTTCTTT.

This clone was recorded a few times. CDR3 DNA: TGCGCCAGCAGCTTGGAGGGCAGCCGGGGTTCACCCCTCCACTTT. Its translation is CASSLEGSRGSPLHF. The chain is built from TRBV5-1 and TRBJ1-6; D is unresolved. This CDR3 has 15 amino acids. The germline V gene has CDR1 SGHRS and CDR2 YFSETQ. Trimming stripped 0 bases from V and 9 bases from J, with 13 bases between.

This clone was detected only once. This sequence joins TRBV9 and TRBJ2-1, with no clear D. Looked up from germline, CDR1 is SGDLS and CDR2 is YYNGEE. Trimming took 0 bases from V and 8 from J, leaving 12 bases between them. The CDR3 loop spans 14 amino acids. The CDR3 loop reads CASSVDASNHEQFF. CDR3 in DNA: TGTGCCAGCAGCGTAGACGCTAGTAACCATGAGCAGTTCTTC. The full variable domain, completed using reference TRBV9 and TRBJ2-1, is DSGVTQTPKHLITATGQRVTLRCSPRSGDLSVYWYQQSLDQGLQFLIQYYNGEERAKGNILERFSAQQFPDLHSELNLSSLELGDSALYFCASSVDASNHEQFFGPGTRLTVL.

This clone was found a few times. The chain combines TRBV30 with TRBJ1-4; D gene unclear. Trimming left V 0 bases short and J 6 bases short, with 14 bases between. The germline V gene encodes CDR1 GTSNPN and CDR2 SVGIG (reference sequence). The CDR3 covers 15 residues. The CDR3 is CAWSVSGDLYEKLFF. CDR3 in DNA: TGTGCCTGGAGTGTAAGTGGAGACCTATATGAAAAACTGTTTTTT.

The chain is built from TRBV5-1 and TRBJ2-3; TRBD2 matches 14 bases. Germline CDR1 is SGHRS and CDR2 is YFSETQ. The CDR3 contains 18 residues. The junction had 8 bases not matched to a gene; V was cut back by 3 bases and J by 2 bases. Written as DNA, the CDR3 is TGCGCCAGCAGCTCCGGGACTAGCGGGAGTTTGGTCACAGATACGCAGTATTTT. Its protein product is CASSSGTSGSLVTDTQYF.

V gene TRBV6-5 combines with J gene TRBJ2-7; 7 nucleotides align to TRBD2. The V gene's germline CDR1 is MNHEY and CDR2 SVGAGI. This CDR3 contains 14 residues. V lost 6 bases and J lost 2; bases outside the gene matches: 7. CDR3 sequence: CASSRLAGAYEQYV. CDR3 nucleotide sequence: TGTGCCAGCAGCAGACTAGCTGGGGCCTACGAGCAGTACGTC.

This clone occurred once. The rearrangement joins TRBV5-1 to TRBJ2-3; D possibly corresponds to TRBD2 (6 bases). Trimming took 4 bases from V and 6 from J, leaving 21 bases between them. The V gene's germline CDR1 is SGHRS and CDR2 YFSETQ. The CDR3 sequence is 16 residues long. As DNA, the CDR3 is TGCGCCAGCAGCCGGCCTACCGGGGGAGGCAGTGATACGCAGTATTTT. Translation: CASSRPTGGGSDTQYF.